Listed below are T cell receptor beta chains from one sample, sequenced in a study of CD8+ T cells in alopecia areata. Clones were sequenced by immunoSEQ multiplex PCR, and TCRdb holds only the in-frame ones, with some missing. The sample consists of 200,000 or so clones, 55% to 75% of them appearing once. The material sequenced was CD4+ T cells sorted from blood, taken at week 24, from a patient treated with tofacitinib. The receptors come from a human donor with alopecia areata. The CDR3 runs from the conserved cysteine through the conserved F or W. Fields, in order: J gene, V gene, D gene, clone size, CDR3 protein, CDR3 DNA. D genes are given only for firm matches. Clone size is not always given. Where it is, it says once, few, many or a class for expanded clones.

j_gene: TRBJ2-1; v_gene: TRBV5-4; d_gene: TRBD2; abundance: NA; CDR3aa: CASKARDLAGEHEQFF; CDR3nt: TGTGCCAGCAAAGCCAGGGATCTAGCGGGAGAACATGAGCAGTTCTTC
j_gene: TRBJ2-1; v_gene: TRBV9; d_gene: TRBD2; abundance: NA; CDR3aa: CASSVGRLAGGPTYNEQFF; CDR3nt: TGTGCCAGCAGCGTAGGACGACTAGCGGGGGGGCCTACCTACAATGAGCAGTTCTTC
j_gene: TRBJ1-1; v_gene: TRBV7-9; d_gene: NA; abundance: few; CDR3aa: CASSFAGDTEAFF; CDR3nt: TGTGCCAGCAGCTTCGCGGGGGACACTGAAGCTTTCTTT
j_gene: TRBJ2-7; v_gene: TRBV28; d_gene: NA; abundance: NA; CDR3aa: CASTERSRDGSYEQYF; CDR3nt: TGTGCCAGCACCGAAAGATCCCGGGACGGCTCCTACGAGCAGTACTTC
j_gene: TRBJ1-1; v_gene: TRBV9; d_gene: NA; abundance: NA; CDR3aa: CASAVGSGENTEAFF; CDR3nt: TGTGCCAGCGCAGTCGGTTCAGGAGAGAACACTGAAGCTTTCTTT
j_gene: TRBJ1-2; v_gene: TRBV29-1; d_gene: NA; abundance: few; CDR3aa: CSVEGGTSGYTF; CDR3nt: TGCAGCGTTGAGGGCGGTACTTCTGGCTACACCTTC
j_gene: TRBJ2-2; v_gene: TRBV5-1; d_gene: NA; abundance: NA; CDR3aa: CASSSGDSRAGELFF; CDR3nt: TGCGCCAGCAGCTCCGGGGACTCCAGGGCGGGGGAGCTGTTTTTT
j_gene: TRBJ1-2; v_gene: TRBV9; d_gene: TRBD1; abundance: NA; CDR3aa: CASSFRDRANYGYTF; CDR3nt: TGTGCCAGCAGCTTCAGGGACAGGGCTAACTATGGCTACACCTTC
j_gene: TRBJ2-5; v_gene: TRBV15; d_gene: NA; abundance: NA; CDR3aa: CATSRVAQEVKTQYF; CDR3nt: TGTGCCACCAGCAGAGTGGCACAGGAGGTGAAGACCCAGTACTTC
j_gene: TRBJ1-1; v_gene: TRBV4-2; d_gene: NA; abundance: NA; CDR3aa: CASSQGNTEAFF; CDR3nt: TGTGCCAGCAGCCAAGGGAACACTGAAGCTTTCTTT